This T cell receptor beta chain came from a study of spatial heterogeneity in lung cancer. Study as a whole: In the raw reads, each unique TCR and UMI combination was present more than ten times on average.

The V and J ends lost 3 bases and 9 bases respectively, with 12 bases between them. CDR1 is MNHEY, CDR2 SVGAGI, per germline. The CDR3 is 13 residues long. TCRdb passed the 5' RACE reads through MiXCR, listing each CDR3 protein once. The sample lists 90,000 to 95,000 distinct CDR3 sequences; less than 15% were seen once. Time point here: sample taken at primary tumor resection. Whole RNA, isolated from tumor, nontumor lung or frozen PBMC, was sequenced without prior sorting. The starting material was PBMCs, obtained at surgery. The chain combines TRBV6-5 with TRBJ2-1; a weak D match, TRBD2 (5 bases). The receptor comes from a male donor with early-stage non-small cell lung cancer. CDR3 amino acids: CASSYTSYSEQFF. The DNA for the CDR3 is TGTGCCAGCAGTTATACTAGTTATAGTGAGCAGTTCTTC.